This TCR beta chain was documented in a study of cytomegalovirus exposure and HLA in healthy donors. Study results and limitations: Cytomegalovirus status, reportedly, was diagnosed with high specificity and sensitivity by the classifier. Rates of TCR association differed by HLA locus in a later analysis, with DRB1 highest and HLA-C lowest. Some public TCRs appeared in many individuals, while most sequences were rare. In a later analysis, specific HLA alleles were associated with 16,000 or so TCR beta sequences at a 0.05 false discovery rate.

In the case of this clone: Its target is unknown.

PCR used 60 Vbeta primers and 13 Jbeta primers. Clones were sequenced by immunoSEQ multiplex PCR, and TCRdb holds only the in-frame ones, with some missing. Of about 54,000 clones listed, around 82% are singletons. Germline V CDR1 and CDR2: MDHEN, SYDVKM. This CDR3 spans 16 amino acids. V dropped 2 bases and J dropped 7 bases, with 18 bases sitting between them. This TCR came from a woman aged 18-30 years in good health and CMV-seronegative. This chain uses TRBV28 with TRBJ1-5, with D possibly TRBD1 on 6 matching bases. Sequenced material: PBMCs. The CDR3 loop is CASSLRGGAINQPQHF. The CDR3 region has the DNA TGTGCCAGCAGTTTACGGGGGGGCGCAATAAACCAGCCCCAGCATTTT.